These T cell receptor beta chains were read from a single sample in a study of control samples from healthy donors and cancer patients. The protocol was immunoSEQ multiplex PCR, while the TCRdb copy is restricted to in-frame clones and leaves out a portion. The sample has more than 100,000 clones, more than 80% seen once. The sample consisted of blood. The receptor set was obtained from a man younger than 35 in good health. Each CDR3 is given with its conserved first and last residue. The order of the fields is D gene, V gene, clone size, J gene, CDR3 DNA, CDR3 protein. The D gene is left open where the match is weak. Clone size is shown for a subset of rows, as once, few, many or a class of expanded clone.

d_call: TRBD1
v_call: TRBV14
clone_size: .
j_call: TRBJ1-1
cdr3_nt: TGTGCCAGCAGCCAAGTTCAGGGGGCGATGAACACTGAAGCTTTCTTT
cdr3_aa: CASSQVQGAMNTEAFF

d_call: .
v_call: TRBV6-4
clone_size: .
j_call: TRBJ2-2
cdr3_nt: TGTGCCAGCAGTGTGGGGACACTCGCGAACACCGGGGAGCTGTTTTTT
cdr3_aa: CASSVGTLANTGELFF

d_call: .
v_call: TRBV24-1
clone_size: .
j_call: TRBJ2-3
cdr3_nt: TGTGCCACCAGTGATCCGCCCGGACAGTTCCATAGCACAGATACGCAGTATTTT
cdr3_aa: CATSDPPGQFHSTDTQYF

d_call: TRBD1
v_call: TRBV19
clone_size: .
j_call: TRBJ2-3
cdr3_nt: TGTGCCAGTAGTATGGGACAGGTAGCAGATACGCAGTATTTT
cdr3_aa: CASSMGQVADTQYF

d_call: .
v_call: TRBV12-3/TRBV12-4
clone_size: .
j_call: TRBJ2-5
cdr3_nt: TGTGCCAGCACCCAAGGGGCCCAAGAGACCCAGTACTTC
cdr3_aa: CASTQGAQETQYF

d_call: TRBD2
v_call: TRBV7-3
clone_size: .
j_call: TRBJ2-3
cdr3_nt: TGTGCCAGCAGCCCCGGACTAGCAGCTAGCACAGATACGCAGTATTTT
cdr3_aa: CASSPGLAASTDTQYF

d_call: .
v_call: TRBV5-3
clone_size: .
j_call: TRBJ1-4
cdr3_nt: TGTGCCAGAAGCCTATGGGGCCCAAATGAAAAACTGTTTTTT
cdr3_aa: CARSLWGPNEKLFF

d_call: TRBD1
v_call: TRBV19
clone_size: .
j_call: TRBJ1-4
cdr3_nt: TGTGCCAGCGAAAAGGGGGCGCATAATGAAAAACTGTTTTTT
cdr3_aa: CASEKGAHNEKLFF

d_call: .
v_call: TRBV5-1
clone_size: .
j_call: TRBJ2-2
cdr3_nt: TGCGCCAGCAGCTTAAGAAGATCGAACACCGGGGAGCTGTTTTTT
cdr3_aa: CASSLRRSNTGELFF

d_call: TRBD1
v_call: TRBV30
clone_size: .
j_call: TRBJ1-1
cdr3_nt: TGTGCCTGGAGTCCAGGACAGGGGGCGCACACTGAAGCTTTCTTT
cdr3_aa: CAWSPGQGAHTEAFF

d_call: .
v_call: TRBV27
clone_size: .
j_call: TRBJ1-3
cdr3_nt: TGTGCCAGCTCACGGGAGGGGTTCGATGGGCGATGGTGCACCATATATTTT
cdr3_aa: CASSREGFDGRWCTIYF

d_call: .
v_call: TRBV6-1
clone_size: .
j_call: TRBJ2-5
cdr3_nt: TGTGCCAGCAGTGAGTCGCTGGGTGGTTTGGGGCAAGAGACCCAGTACTTC
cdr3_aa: CASSESLGGLGQETQYF

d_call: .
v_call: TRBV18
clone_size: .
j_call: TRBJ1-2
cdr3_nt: TGTGCCAGCTCACCAGTAGGGTATGATGGCTACACCTTC
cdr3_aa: CASSPVGYDGYTF

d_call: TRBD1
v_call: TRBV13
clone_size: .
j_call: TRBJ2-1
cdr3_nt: TGTGCCAGCAGCAAACTAAACAGGGGAAATGAGCAGTTCTTC
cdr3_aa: CASSKLNRGNEQFF

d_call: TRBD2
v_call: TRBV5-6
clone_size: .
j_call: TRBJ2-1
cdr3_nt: TGTGCCAGCAGTCAGGGGCCTAGCGGGAGTGTTGAGCAGTTCTTC
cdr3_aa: CASSQGPSGSVEQFF

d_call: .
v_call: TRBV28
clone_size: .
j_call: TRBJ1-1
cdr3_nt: TGTGCCAGCAGTTTGTACAGCCTCAACACTGAAGCTTTCTTT
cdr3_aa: CASSLYSLNTEAFF

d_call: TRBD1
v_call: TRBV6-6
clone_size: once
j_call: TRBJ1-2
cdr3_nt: TGTGCCAGCAGTTACTCTGCAGACAGGGTAATTGGCTACACCTTC
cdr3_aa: CASSYSADRVIGYTF

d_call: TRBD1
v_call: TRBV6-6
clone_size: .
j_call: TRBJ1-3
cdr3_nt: TGTGCCAGCAGTTACTTACAGGGGGGTGATGGAAACACCATATATTTT
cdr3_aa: CASSYLQGGDGNTIYF

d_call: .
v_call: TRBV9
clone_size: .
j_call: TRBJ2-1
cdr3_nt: TGTGCCAGCAGCGTAGCGTCTACGTCCGAGCAGTTCTTC
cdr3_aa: CASSVASTSEQFF

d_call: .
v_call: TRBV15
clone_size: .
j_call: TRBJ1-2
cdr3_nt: TGTGCCACCAGCAGAAGCCATGGAGCGACTGATGGCTACACCTTC
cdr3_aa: CATSRSHGATDGYTF

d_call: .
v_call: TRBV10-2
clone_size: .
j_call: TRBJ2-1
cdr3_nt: TGCGCCAGCAGTCGCGGGGTAGCCACTGAGCAGTTCTTC
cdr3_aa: CASSRGVATEQFF

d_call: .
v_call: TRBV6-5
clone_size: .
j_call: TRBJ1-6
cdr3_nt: TGTGCCAGCAGCCAGGGGAATTCACCCCTCCACTTT
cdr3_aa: CASSQGNSPLHF

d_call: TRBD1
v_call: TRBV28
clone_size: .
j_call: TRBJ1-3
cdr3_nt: TGTGCCAGCAGTTTCAGGGGGCACTCCGGAAACACCATATATTTT
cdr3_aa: CASSFRGHSGNTIYF

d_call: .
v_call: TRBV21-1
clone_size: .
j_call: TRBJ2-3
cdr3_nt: TGTGCCAGCAGCCCCGACAGGTATTTT
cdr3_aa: CASSPDRYF

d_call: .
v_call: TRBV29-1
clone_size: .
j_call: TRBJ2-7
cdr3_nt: TGCAGCGTTGAAGTTTCCAACGAGGCCGACGAGCAGTACTTC
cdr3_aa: CSVEVSNEADEQYF

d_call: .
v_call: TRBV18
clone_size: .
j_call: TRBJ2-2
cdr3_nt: TGTGCCAGCTCACCACCTGCTACCGGGTCCCTTACCGGGGAGCTGTTTTTT
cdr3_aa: CASSPPATGSLTGELFF

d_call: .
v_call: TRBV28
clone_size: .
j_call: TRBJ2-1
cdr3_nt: TGTGCCAGCAGTTTAGGGGGGTCGCGGTACAATGAGCAGTTCTTC
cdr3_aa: CASSLGGSRYNEQFF

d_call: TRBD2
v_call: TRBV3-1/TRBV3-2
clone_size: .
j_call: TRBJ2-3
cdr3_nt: TGTGCCAGCAGCTTACTAGCGGGGAGCACAGATACGCAGTATTTT
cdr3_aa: CASSLLAGSTDTQYF

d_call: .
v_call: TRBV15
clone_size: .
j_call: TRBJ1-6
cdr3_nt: TGTGCCACCAGCTGGGCAAGGGTCTTAAATAATTCACCCCTCCACTTT
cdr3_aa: CATSWARVLNNSPLHF

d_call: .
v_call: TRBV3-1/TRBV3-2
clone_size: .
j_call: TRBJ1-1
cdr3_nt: TGTGCCAGCAGCCAAGATTTTAGGCGCGGTGAAGCTTTCTTT
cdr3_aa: CASSQDFRRGEAFF

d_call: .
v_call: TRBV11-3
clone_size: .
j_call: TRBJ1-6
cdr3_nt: TGTGCCAGCAGCACGAGACCGTTGAATTCACCCCTCCACTTT
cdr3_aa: CASSTRPLNSPLHF

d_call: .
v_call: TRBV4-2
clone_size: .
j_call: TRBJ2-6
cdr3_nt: TGTGCCAGCAGCCAAGTTGAGGTGTCCGGGGCTGGGGCCAACGTCCTGACTTTC
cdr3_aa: CASSQVEVSGAGANVLTF

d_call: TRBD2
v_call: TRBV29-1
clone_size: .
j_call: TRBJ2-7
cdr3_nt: TGCAGCGTTGAAGGGGAGGGCAACTCCTACGAGCAGTACTTC
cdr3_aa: CSVEGEGNSYEQYF

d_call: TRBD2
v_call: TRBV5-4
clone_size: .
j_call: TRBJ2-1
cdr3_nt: TGTGCCAGCAGTCCACCCAGACTAGCCTCCTACAATGAGCAGTTCTTC
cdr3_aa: CASSPPRLASYNEQFF

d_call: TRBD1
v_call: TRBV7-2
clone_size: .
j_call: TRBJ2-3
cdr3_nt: TGTGCCAGCACTCACCGGGGACAGAGCACAGATACGCAGTATTTT
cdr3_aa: CASTHRGQSTDTQYF

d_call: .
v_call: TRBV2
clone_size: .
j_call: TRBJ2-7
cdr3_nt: TGTGCCAGCAGGGAATTCTACGAGCAGTACTTC
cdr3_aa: CASREFYEQYF

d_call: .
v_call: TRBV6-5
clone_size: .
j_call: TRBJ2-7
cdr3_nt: TGTGCCAGCAGTCCGGCAAGGGACACGTCCTACGAGCAGTACTTC
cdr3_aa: CASSPARDTSYEQYF

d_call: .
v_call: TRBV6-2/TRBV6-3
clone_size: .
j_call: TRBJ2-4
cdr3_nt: TGTGCCAGCAGTTACTCGATAGGTGCCAAAAACATTCAGTACTTC
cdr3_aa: CASSYSIGAKNIQYF

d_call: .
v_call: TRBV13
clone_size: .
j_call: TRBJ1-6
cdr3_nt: TGTGCCAGCAGCTTAGGCCCTGGGGACCGTGGCTATAATTCACCCCTCCACTTT
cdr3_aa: CASSLGPGDRGYNSPLHF

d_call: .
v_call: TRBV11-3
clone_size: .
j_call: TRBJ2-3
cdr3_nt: TGTGCCAGCAGCTTAGCCGGGAGCACAGATACGCAGTATTTT
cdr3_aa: CASSLAGSTDTQYF

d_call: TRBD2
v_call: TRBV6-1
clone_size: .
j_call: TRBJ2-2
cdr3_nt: TGTGCCAGCAGTGAAGCTAGCGGGGGGGCCGGGGAGCTGTTTTTT
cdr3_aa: CASSEASGGAGELFF

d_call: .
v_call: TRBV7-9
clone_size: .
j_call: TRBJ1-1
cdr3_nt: TGTGCCAGCAGCCCTCCGGTGGGGGCGCGTGGCACTGAAGCTTTCTTT
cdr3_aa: CASSPPVGARGTEAFF

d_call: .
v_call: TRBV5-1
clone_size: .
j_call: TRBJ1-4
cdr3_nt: TGCGCCAGCAGCTTGACGCCGATCCCAGGAGAAAAACTGTTTTTT
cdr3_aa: CASSLTPIPGEKLFF

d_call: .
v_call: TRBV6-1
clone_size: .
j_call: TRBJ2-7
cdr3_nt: TGTGCCAGCAGTGAGACCCTTAGCTCCTACGAGCAGTACTTC
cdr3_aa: CASSETLSSYEQYF

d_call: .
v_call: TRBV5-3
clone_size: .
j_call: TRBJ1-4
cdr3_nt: TGTGCCAGAAGCTTGAGTGAAAAACTGTTTTTT
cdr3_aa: CARSLSEKLFF

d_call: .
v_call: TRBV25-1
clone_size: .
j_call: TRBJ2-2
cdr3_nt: TGTGCCAGCAGGAACACCGGGGAGCTGTTTTTT
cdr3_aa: CASRNTGELFF

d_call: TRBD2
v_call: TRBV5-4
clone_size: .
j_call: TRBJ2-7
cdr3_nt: TGTGCCAGCAGCTTGCTAGCGGGGGGCTACGAGCAGTACTTC
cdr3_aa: CASSLLAGGYEQYF

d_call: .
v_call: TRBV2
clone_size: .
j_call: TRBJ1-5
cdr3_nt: TGTGCCAGTGCGGCAGGGTTTATCAATCAGCCCCAGCATTTT
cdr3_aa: CASAAGFINQPQHF

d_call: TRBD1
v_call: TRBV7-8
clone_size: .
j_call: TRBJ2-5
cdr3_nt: TGTGCCAGCAGCTTATCGAACAGGGGGTCGGAGACCCAGTACTTC
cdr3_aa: CASSLSNRGSETQYF

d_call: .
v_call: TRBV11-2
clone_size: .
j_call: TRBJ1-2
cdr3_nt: TGTGCCAGCAGCTTAGGTCGGGGAGGGACCTCGTTTGGGTATGGCTACACCTTC
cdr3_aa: CASSLGRGGTSFGYGYTF

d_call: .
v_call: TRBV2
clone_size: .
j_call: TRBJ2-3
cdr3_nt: TGTGCCAGCAGACGAGGCAGAAACACAGATACGCAGTATTTT
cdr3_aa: CASRRGRNTDTQYF

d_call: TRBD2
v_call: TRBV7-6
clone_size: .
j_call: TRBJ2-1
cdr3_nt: TGTGCCAGCAGCTTGAGCGGGGCCTCCTACAATGAGCAGTTCTTC
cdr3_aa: CASSLSGASYNEQFF

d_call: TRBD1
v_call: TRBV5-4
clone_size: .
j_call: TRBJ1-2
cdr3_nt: TGTGCCAGCAGTTCCGGACAGGGAGGTGGCTACACCTTC
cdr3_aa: CASSSGQGGGYTF

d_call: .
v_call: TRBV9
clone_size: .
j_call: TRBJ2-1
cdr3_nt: TGTGCCAGCAGCGTAGCGGGGTCCTACAATGAGCAGTTCTTC
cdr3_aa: CASSVAGSYNEQFF

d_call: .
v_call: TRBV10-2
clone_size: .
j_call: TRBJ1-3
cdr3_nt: TGCGCCAGCAACCCCGGGAGATCTGGAAACACCATATATTTT
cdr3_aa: CASNPGRSGNTIYF

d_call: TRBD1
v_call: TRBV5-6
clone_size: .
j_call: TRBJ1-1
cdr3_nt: TGTGCCAGCAGCTTGGACAGGGGACGGTCTTTCTTT
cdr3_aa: CASSLDRGRSFF

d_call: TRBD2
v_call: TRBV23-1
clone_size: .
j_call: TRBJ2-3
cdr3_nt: TGCGCCAGCAGTCAATCTGGGACTAGCGGGGGGCCGACAGATACGCAGTATTTT
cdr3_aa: CASSQSGTSGGPTDTQYF